The 2 T cell receptor beta chains below come from one sample, sequenced in a study of cytomegalovirus exposure and HLA in healthy donors. PCR primers comprised 60 Vbeta and 13 Jbeta primers. Profiled with immunoSEQ multiplex PCR; TCRdb holds only in-frame clones, not every one. The table has roughly 190,000 clones, around 78% seen once. Sequences were obtained from PBMCs. These receptors were obtained from a woman between 25 and 40 years old in good health and CMV-seropositive.

This clone showed up just a few times. The chain carries TRBV29-1 and TRBJ2-1; TRBD1 might be the D (6 bases). Per the germline V gene, CDR1 is SQVTM and CDR2 is ANQGSEA. The V end was cut by 2 bases, the J end by 9 bases, with 14 bases between. The CDR3 has 13 residues. Here the CDR3 DNA reads TGCAGCGTTGAAAAAACAGGGTTTGGTGAGCAGTTCTTC. This sequence encodes CSVEKTGFGEQFF.

The rearrangement uses TRBV6-5 and TRBJ2-7; possible D gene TRBD1, 6 bases. Trimming removed 3 bases at V and 1 base at J, with 13 bases between. CDR1 is MNHEY, CDR2 SVGAGI, per germline. This CDR3 comprises 15 residues. In DNA, the CDR3 is TGTGCCAGCAGTTATACCGGGACACGTTCCTACGAGCAGTACTTC. Its protein product is CASSYTGTRSYEQYF.